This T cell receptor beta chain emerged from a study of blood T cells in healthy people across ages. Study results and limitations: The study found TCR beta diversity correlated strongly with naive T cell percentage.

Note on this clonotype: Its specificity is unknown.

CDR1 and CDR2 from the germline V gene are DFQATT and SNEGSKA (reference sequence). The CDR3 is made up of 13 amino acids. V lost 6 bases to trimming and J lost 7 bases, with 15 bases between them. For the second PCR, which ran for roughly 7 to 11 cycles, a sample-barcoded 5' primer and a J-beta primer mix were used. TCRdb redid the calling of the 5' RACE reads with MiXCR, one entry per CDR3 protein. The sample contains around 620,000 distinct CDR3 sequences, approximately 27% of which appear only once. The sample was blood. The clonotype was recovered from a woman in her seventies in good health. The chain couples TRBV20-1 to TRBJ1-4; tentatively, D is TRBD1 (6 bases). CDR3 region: CSAHYRVGEKLFF. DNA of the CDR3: TGCAGTGCCCACTACAGGGTCGGTGAAAAACTGTTTTTT.